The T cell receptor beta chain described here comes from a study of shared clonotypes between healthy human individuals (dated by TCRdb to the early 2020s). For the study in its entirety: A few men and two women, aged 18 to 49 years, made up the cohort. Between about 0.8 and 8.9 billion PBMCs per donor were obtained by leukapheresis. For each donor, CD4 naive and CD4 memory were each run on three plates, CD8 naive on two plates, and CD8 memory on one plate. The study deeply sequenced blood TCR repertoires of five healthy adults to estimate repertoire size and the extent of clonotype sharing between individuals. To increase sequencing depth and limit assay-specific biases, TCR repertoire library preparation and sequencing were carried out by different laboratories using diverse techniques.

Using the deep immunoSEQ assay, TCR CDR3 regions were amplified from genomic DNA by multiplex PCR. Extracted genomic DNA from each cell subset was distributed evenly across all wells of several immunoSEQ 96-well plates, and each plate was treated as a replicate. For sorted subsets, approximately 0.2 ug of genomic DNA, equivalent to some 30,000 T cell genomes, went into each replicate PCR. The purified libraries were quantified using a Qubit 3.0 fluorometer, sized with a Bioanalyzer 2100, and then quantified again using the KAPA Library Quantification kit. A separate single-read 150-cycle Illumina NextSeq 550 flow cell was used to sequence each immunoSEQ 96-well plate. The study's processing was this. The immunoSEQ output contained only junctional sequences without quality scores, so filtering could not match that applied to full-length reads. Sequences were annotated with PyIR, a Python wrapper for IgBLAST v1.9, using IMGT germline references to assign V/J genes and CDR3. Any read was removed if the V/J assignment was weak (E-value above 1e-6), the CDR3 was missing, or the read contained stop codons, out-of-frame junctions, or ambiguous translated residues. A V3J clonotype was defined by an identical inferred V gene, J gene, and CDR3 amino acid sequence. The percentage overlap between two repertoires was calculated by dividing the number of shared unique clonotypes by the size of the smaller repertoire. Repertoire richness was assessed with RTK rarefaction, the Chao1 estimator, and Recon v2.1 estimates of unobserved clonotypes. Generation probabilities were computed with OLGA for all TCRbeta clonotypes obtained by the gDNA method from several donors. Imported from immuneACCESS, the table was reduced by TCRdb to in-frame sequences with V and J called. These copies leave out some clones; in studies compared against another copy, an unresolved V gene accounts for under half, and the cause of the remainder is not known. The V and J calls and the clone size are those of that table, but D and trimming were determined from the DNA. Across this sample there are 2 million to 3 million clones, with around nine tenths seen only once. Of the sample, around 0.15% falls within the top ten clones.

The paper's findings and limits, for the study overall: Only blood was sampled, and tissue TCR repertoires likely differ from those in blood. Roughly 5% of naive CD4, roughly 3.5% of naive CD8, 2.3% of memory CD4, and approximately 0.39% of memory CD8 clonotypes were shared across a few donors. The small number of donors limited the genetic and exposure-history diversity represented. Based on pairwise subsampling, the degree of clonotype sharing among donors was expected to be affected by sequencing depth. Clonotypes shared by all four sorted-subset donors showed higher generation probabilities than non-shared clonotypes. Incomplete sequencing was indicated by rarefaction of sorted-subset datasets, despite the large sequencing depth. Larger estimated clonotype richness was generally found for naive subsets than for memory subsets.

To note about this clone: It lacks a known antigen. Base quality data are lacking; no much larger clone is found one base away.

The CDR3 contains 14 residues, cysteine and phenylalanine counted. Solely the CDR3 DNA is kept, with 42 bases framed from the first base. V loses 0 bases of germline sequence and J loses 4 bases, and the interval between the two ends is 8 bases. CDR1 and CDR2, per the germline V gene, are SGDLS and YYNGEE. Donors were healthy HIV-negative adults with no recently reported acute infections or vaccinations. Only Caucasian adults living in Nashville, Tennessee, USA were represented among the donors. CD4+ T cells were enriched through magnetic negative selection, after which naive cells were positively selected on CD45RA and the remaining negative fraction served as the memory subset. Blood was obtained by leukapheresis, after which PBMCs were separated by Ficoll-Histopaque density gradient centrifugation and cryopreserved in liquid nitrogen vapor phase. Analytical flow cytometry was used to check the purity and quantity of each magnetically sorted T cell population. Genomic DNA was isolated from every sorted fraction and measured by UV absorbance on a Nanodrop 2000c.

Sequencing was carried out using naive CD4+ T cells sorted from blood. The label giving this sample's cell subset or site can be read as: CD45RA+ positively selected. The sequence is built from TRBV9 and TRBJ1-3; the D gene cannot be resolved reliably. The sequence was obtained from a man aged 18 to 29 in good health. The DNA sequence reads TGTGCCAGCAGCGTAGCTAGTCCCGGAAACACCATATATTTT. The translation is CASSVASPGNTIYF. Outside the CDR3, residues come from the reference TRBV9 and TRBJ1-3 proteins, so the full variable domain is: DSGVTQTPKHLITATGQRVTLRCSPRSGDLSVYWYQQSLDQGLQFLIQYYNGEERAKGNILERFSAQQFPDLHSELNLSSLELGDSALYFCASSVASPGNTIYFGEGSWLTVV.